Sequencing of this T cell receptor beta chain was carried out in a study of blood T cell repertoires in COVID-19. Study-wide context: PBMCs, B-cell-depleted T cells, or T cells provided the cDNA or gDNA that made up the material.

Patients of the Seattle cohort, enrolled during active infection, were followed longitudinally. In the authors' workflow: Cell counts per sample came from amplifying reference gene primers. TCRdb's copy holds only in-frame clones and misses some; the assay was immunoSEQ multiplex PCR. Clonal size and the V and J genes are those of that table, whereas D and trimming came from the DNA. The profile shows roughly 90,000 clones, roughly 90% of them singletons. This CDR3 is 15 amino acids long. Germline V gene sequence: CDR1 SGHVS, CDR2 FQNEAQ. V dropped 1 base and J dropped 7 bases, with 17 bases sitting between them.

J is TRBJ2-7 and V is TRBV7-8; maybe TRBD2 (6 bases). Sequencing was carried out using peripheral blood. This clonotype was sampled from a man between 45 and 60 years old with COVID-19, enrolled during active disease. CDR3 protein: CASSLVGGVVGEQYF. The CDR3 region has the DNA TGTGCCAGCAGCTTAGTCGGCGGGGTGGTTGGGGAGCAGTACTTC.